These T cell receptor beta chains were read from a single sample in a study of CD8+ T cells in alopecia areata. Some clones are missing from TCRdb's copy, which holds only in-frame ones; the method was immunoSEQ multiplex PCR. The table includes about 140,000 clones, roughly 50% detected once. The sequencing here drew on CD4+ T cells sorted from blood, taken at week 0. These receptors all come from a human donor with alopecia areata. CDR3s include the opening cysteine and the closing phenylalanine or tryptophan. The order of the fields is J gene, clone size, D gene, V gene, CDR3 DNA, CDR3 protein. A D gene is named only where the DNA matches it firmly. The listing skips clone size in some rows; elsewhere it reads once, few, many or a size class.

J gene: TRBJ1-3
clone size: many
D gene: TRBD1
V gene: TRBV18
CDR3 DNA: TGTGCCAGCTCGTCCGGGACAGACTCTGGAAACACCATATATTTT
CDR3 protein: CASSSGTDSGNTIYF

J gene: TRBJ2-1
clone size: NA
D gene: NA
V gene: TRBV29-1
CDR3 DNA: TGCAGCGGTTCTGGGGGACGAGGCGGCAATGAGCAGTTCTTC
CDR3 protein: CSGSGGRGGNEQFF

J gene: TRBJ2-5
clone size: once
D gene: NA
V gene: TRBV15
CDR3 DNA: TGTGCCATCAGAGAGGCCAACCAAGAGACCCAGTACTTC
CDR3 protein: CAIREANQETQYF

J gene: TRBJ2-3
clone size: NA
D gene: NA
V gene: TRBV5-1
CDR3 DNA: TGCGCCAGCAGCTTGGTCGGGGGTGAAGATACGCAGTATTTT
CDR3 protein: CASSLVGGEDTQYF

J gene: TRBJ2-2
clone size: NA
D gene: NA
V gene: TRBV2
CDR3 DNA: TGTGCCAGCAGTGAACGACCCCCGGGGACCGGGGAGCTGTTTTTT
CDR3 protein: CASSERPPGTGELFF

J gene: TRBJ2-3
clone size: NA
D gene: TRBD2
V gene: TRBV6-5
CDR3 DNA: TGTGCCAGCAGTTACTCCGGGGGGAACACAGATACGCAGTATTTT
CDR3 protein: CASSYSGGNTDTQYF

J gene: TRBJ2-2
clone size: once
D gene: NA
V gene: TRBV5-6
CDR3 DNA: TGTGCCAGCAGCTTGGAGGGAACCGCGAACACCGGGGAGCTGTTTTTT
CDR3 protein: CASSLEGTANTGELFF

J gene: TRBJ1-4
clone size: NA
D gene: NA
V gene: TRBV4-3
CDR3 DNA: TGCGCCAGCAGCCAAGTCGGAGGGAGCCATGAAAAACTGTTTTTT
CDR3 protein: CASSQVGGSHEKLFF

J gene: TRBJ1-2
clone size: NA
D gene: NA
V gene: TRBV27
CDR3 DNA: TGTGCCAGCAGTTTAAGGCAGGGTGGAGGCTACACCTTC
CDR3 protein: CASSLRQGGGYTF

J gene: TRBJ1-2
clone size: NA
D gene: NA
V gene: TRBV4-1
CDR3 DNA: TGCGCCAGCAGCCAAGATAGAACGTTCCATGGCTACACCTTC
CDR3 protein: CASSQDRTFHGYTF

J gene: TRBJ2-6
clone size: NA
D gene: NA
V gene: TRBV7-2
CDR3 DNA: TGTGCCAGCAGGGACTCTGGGGCCAACGTCCTGACTTTC
CDR3 protein: CASRDSGANVLTF

J gene: TRBJ1-6
clone size: NA
D gene: NA
V gene: TRBV5-6
CDR3 DNA: TGTGCCAGCAGCCAGGGGTCCTTACCCCTCCACTTT
CDR3 protein: CASSQGSLPLHF

J gene: TRBJ2-3
clone size: NA
D gene: TRBD2
V gene: TRBV30
CDR3 DNA: TGTGCCTGGACTTTGGGGGGGAGAGCAGATACGCAGTATTTT
CDR3 protein: CAWTLGGRADTQYF

J gene: TRBJ2-7
clone size: NA
D gene: NA
V gene: TRBV20-1
CDR3 DNA: TGCAGTGCTAGGGGTGTCCACGAGCAGTACTTC
CDR3 protein: CSARGVHEQYF

J gene: TRBJ2-7
clone size: NA
D gene: TRBD1
V gene: TRBV12-5
CDR3 DNA: TGTGCTAGTGGCCCGGGACAGGGGGCGGGTTACGAGCAGTACTTC
CDR3 protein: CASGPGQGAGYEQYF

J gene: TRBJ2-7
clone size: NA
D gene: NA
V gene: TRBV28
CDR3 DNA: TGTGCCAGCAGAGCCGGGTCACGGGAGCAGTACTTC
CDR3 protein: CASRAGSREQYF

J gene: TRBJ2-5
clone size: NA
D gene: NA
V gene: TRBV29-1
CDR3 DNA: TGCAGCCATACTTTTACGCCGGGACCCGAAGAGACCCAGTACTTC
CDR3 protein: CSHTFTPGPEETQYF

J gene: TRBJ1-2
clone size: NA
D gene: NA
V gene: TRBV5-6
CDR3 DNA: TGTGCCAGCCGGAGGTCGGTCCGCGGTAACTATGGCTACACCTTC
CDR3 protein: CASRRSVRGNYGYTF

J gene: TRBJ2-7
clone size: NA
D gene: NA
V gene: TRBV6-5
CDR3 DNA: TGTGCCAGCAGTTACTCGTCTCCACAATGGCATTACGAGCAGTACTTC
CDR3 protein: CASSYSSPQWHYEQYF

J gene: TRBJ1-4
clone size: NA
D gene: NA
V gene: TRBV30
CDR3 DNA: TGTGCCTGGAGTGTACGTCGTGTTTCGTCAACTAATGAAAAACTGTTTTTT
CDR3 protein: CAWSVRRVSSTNEKLFF

J gene: TRBJ2-7
clone size: NA
D gene: NA
V gene: TRBV18
CDR3 DNA: TGTGCCAGCTCACCGTCCCCAGAGGTCGAGCAGTACTTC
CDR3 protein: CASSPSPEVEQYF

J gene: TRBJ1-1
clone size: few
D gene: NA
V gene: TRBV29-1
CDR3 DNA: TGCAGCGTTGTGGAGGGAGGCGCTTTCTTT
CDR3 protein: CSVVEGGAFF

J gene: TRBJ2-5
clone size: NA
D gene: NA
V gene: TRBV11-2
CDR3 DNA: TGTGCCAGCAGCTTCCAACCAGGGGCAGAGACCCAGTACTTC
CDR3 protein: CASSFQPGAETQYF

J gene: TRBJ2-3
clone size: NA
D gene: NA
V gene: TRBV29-1
CDR3 DNA: TGCAGCGTTGAAAGTCAGGTAGATACGCAGTATTTT
CDR3 protein: CSVESQVDTQYF

J gene: TRBJ2-7
clone size: few
D gene: NA
V gene: TRBV2
CDR3 DNA: TGTGCCAGCAGATCCGACAGCTACGAGCAGTACTTC
CDR3 protein: CASRSDSYEQYF

J gene: TRBJ2-1
clone size: NA
D gene: NA
V gene: TRBV6-5
CDR3 DNA: TGTGCCAGCAGTCGTGACAGGCGACAGTTCTTC
CDR3 protein: CASSRDRRQFF

J gene: TRBJ1-6
clone size: NA
D gene: NA
V gene: TRBV2
CDR3 DNA: TGTGCCAGCAGTGAAGCGCTTCGAAGGGATTCACCCCTCCACTTT
CDR3 protein: CASSEALRRDSPLHF

J gene: TRBJ2-1
clone size: NA
D gene: NA
V gene: TRBV5-1
CDR3 DNA: TGCGCCAGCAGCTTGGGTTGGGGCGCGGGGCCCAATGAGCAGTTCTTC
CDR3 protein: CASSLGWGAGPNEQFF

J gene: TRBJ2-4
clone size: few
D gene: NA
V gene: TRBV2
CDR3 DNA: TGTGCCAGCAAAAGACAGGAGACCAAAAACATTCAGTACTTC
CDR3 protein: CASKRQETKNIQYF

J gene: TRBJ1-5
clone size: NA
D gene: NA
V gene: TRBV14
CDR3 DNA: TGTGCCAGCAGCCACGGGTCGGTGGGGACCCATCAGCCCCAGCATTTT
CDR3 protein: CASSHGSVGTHQPQHF

J gene: TRBJ2-7
clone size: NA
D gene: NA
V gene: TRBV28
CDR3 DNA: TGTGCCAGCAGTTTAGTTGGGGGGAACTCCGAGCAGTACTTC
CDR3 protein: CASSLVGGNSEQYF

J gene: TRBJ1-1
clone size: NA
D gene: NA
V gene: TRBV29-1
CDR3 DNA: TGCAGCGTTGATCGGGGGCCCACTGAAGCTTTCTTT
CDR3 protein: CSVDRGPTEAFF

J gene: TRBJ2-7
clone size: NA
D gene: NA
V gene: TRBV5-1
CDR3 DNA: TGCGCCAGCACCCTAGGGAGGGACAGGAGCTACGAGCAGTACTTC
CDR3 protein: CASTLGRDRSYEQYF

J gene: TRBJ2-5
clone size: NA
D gene: TRBD2
V gene: TRBV10-3
CDR3 DNA: TGTGCCATCAGACCTAGCGGGGGTCCCCAAGAGACCCAGTACTTC
CDR3 protein: CAIRPSGGPQETQYF

J gene: TRBJ2-5
clone size: few
D gene: TRBD1
V gene: TRBV7-3
CDR3 DNA: TGTGCCAGCAGCTTATCCCCCCCCTGGACAGGGCGAGGAGAGACCCAGTACTTC
CDR3 protein: CASSLSPPWTGRGETQYF

J gene: TRBJ2-5
clone size: NA
D gene: NA
V gene: TRBV6-5
CDR3 DNA: TGTGCCAGCAGTTACACCGGCAGGACCCAAGAGACCCAGTACTTC
CDR3 protein: CASSYTGRTQETQYF

J gene: TRBJ2-7
clone size: NA
D gene: NA
V gene: TRBV5-1
CDR3 DNA: TGCGCCAGCGCCTTCACCCCCGGGGGACCCTACGAGCAGTACTTC
CDR3 protein: CASAFTPGGPYEQYF

J gene: TRBJ1-2
clone size: NA
D gene: NA
V gene: TRBV29-1
CDR3 DNA: TGCAGCGTTGAGTTGCCAGGGAAGCCCTATGGCTACACCTTC
CDR3 protein: CSVELPGKPYGYTF

J gene: TRBJ2-5
clone size: NA
D gene: NA
V gene: TRBV15
CDR3 DNA: TGTGCCACCAGCCCCACGACTCAGGGGTGGGAGGAGACCCAGTACTTC
CDR3 protein: CATSPTTQGWEETQYF

J gene: TRBJ2-3
clone size: NA
D gene: TRBD2
V gene: TRBV29-1
CDR3 DNA: TGCAGCGGCCCAGAGGAGCGGGGGAGAACAGATACGCAGTATTTT
CDR3 protein: CSGPEERGRTDTQYF

J gene: TRBJ2-7
clone size: once
D gene: NA
V gene: TRBV30
CDR3 DNA: TGTGCCTGGAGTGTTTGGGGTCTCCACGAGCAGTACTTC
CDR3 protein: CAWSVWGLHEQYF

J gene: TRBJ1-5
clone size: few
D gene: TRBD1
V gene: TRBV7-2
CDR3 DNA: TGTGCCAGCAGCCAAGGGGCAGGGGGTGATCAGCCCCAGCATTTT
CDR3 protein: CASSQGAGGDQPQHF

J gene: TRBJ2-5
clone size: NA
D gene: NA
V gene: TRBV27
CDR3 DNA: TGTGCCAGCAGTCCCTCTTCAGAGACCCAGTACTTC
CDR3 protein: CASSPSSETQYF

J gene: TRBJ1-2
clone size: NA
D gene: NA
V gene: TRBV29-1
CDR3 DNA: TGCAGCGTTGAAGGGACGCGGGGTGGTGGCTACACCTTC
CDR3 protein: CSVEGTRGGGYTF

J gene: TRBJ2-1
clone size: NA
D gene: NA
V gene: TRBV29-1
CDR3 DNA: TGCAGCGTTGCGCGGACGGCTTACAATGAGCAGTTCTTC
CDR3 protein: CSVARTAYNEQFF

J gene: TRBJ2-3
clone size: NA
D gene: TRBD1
V gene: TRBV14
CDR3 DNA: TGTGCCAGCAGCCGTCGGACAGGGGGAAGCAAGGATACGCAGTATTTT
CDR3 protein: CASSRRTGGSKDTQYF

J gene: TRBJ2-5
clone size: NA
D gene: NA
V gene: TRBV7-6
CDR3 DNA: TGTGCCAGCAGCTTACATCCAGGCAGCGGTAGTGAGACCCAGTACTTC
CDR3 protein: CASSLHPGSGSETQYF

J gene: TRBJ2-3
clone size: NA
D gene: NA
V gene: TRBV2
CDR3 DNA: TGTGCCAGCAACGTTCTGGGGTCAGATACGCAGTATTTT
CDR3 protein: CASNVLGSDTQYF

J gene: TRBJ2-5
clone size: few
D gene: NA
V gene: TRBV25-1
CDR3 DNA: TGTGCCAGCACTGATCCGGGGGCTATAGAGACCCAGTACTTC
CDR3 protein: CASTDPGAIETQYF

J gene: TRBJ2-5
clone size: NA
D gene: TRBD2
V gene: TRBV14
CDR3 DNA: TGTGCCAGCAGCCAAGACCATCGGAGGGGAGGGGAAGGGACCCAGTACTTC
CDR3 protein: CASSQDHRRGGEGTQYF

J gene: TRBJ2-3
clone size: NA
D gene: NA
V gene: TRBV29-1
CDR3 DNA: TGCAGCGTTCCCCCCCCCGGCACAGATACGCAGTATTTT
CDR3 protein: CSVPPPGTDTQYF

J gene: TRBJ2-5
clone size: NA
D gene: NA
V gene: TRBV2
CDR3 DNA: TGTGCCAGCAGTGGTAGCAAACAAGAGACCCAGTACTTC
CDR3 protein: CASSGSKQETQYF

J gene: TRBJ2-5
clone size: NA
D gene: TRBD1
V gene: TRBV5-6
CDR3 DNA: TGTGCCAGCAGCCTCGGACAGGGGACGCAAGAGACCCAGTACTTC
CDR3 protein: CASSLGQGTQETQYF

J gene: TRBJ2-7
clone size: NA
D gene: TRBD1
V gene: TRBV9
CDR3 DNA: TGTGCCAGCAGCCCTACAGGGGCTTGGTACGAGCAGTACTTC
CDR3 protein: CASSPTGAWYEQYF

J gene: TRBJ2-1
clone size: NA
D gene: TRBD1
V gene: TRBV28
CDR3 DNA: TGTGCCAGCAGCAATGGACAGGGCGGATCGCAGTTCTTC
CDR3 protein: CASSNGQGGSQFF